Each of the 22 T cell receptor beta chains below was sequenced from the same sample in a study. A single record per CDR3 protein comes from TCRdb applying MiXCR to the RT-PCR reads. In the table there are almost 700,000 distinct CDR3 sequences, 13% to 15% of which are singletons. Sequencing used memory CD4+ T cells from blood. These receptors came from a female donor in good health, serving as a healthy control.

As concerns this clonotype: One junction end does not reproduce the germline sequence, and a read error may be involved. The chain links TRBV7-7 to TRBJ2-2, with TRBD2 matching over 7 bases. This CDR3 comprises 14 residues. CDR1 SSHAT and CDR2 FNYEAQ come from the germline V gene (reference sequence). CDR3 nucleotide sequence: TGTGCTAGCAGCTCGACTAGCCTCACCGGGGAGCTGTTTTTT. Its protein product is CASSSTSLTGELFF. Complete variable domain (other parts from reference TRBV7-7 and TRBJ2-2): GAGVSQSPRYKVTKRGQDVTLRCDPISSHATLYWYQQALGQGPEFLTYFNYEAQPDKSGLPSDRFSAERPEGSISTLTIQRTEQRDSAMYRCASSSTSLTGELFFGEGSRLTVL.

The V gene is TRBV20-1, the J gene TRBJ2-1; 11 bases are shared with TRBD2. Germline-derived CDR1 and CDR2 are DFQATT and SNEGSKA (reference sequence). The CDR3 has 14 amino acids. The V gene end was trimmed by 2 bases and the J gene end by 10 bases; junction bases not matched to a gene: 7. Here the CDR3 DNA reads TGCAGTGCTAGACCTAGCGGGGGGATAGAGGAGCAGTTCTTC. This gives the protein CSARPSGGIEEQFF.

This clonotype has at least ten counts. The rearrangement uses TRBV7-2 and TRBJ1-3; D not certain. Germline CDR1 reads SGHTA; CDR2 reads FQGNSA. V shed 8 bases and J shed 0 bases, with 5 bases lying between them. The CDR3 is 12 residues long. CDR3 DNA sequence: TGTGCCAGCCATAGCTCTGGAAACACCATATATTTT. Translating gives CASHSSGNTIYF.

This clonotype has only a few counts. This chain links TRBV6-2 or TRBV6-3 with TRBJ2-3; D perhaps matches TRBD2 (5 bases). The germline V and J ends were trimmed by 6 bases and 6 bases, with 7 bases remaining between them. This CDR3 is built from 11 residues. Germline V gene data show CDR1 as MNHEY and CDR2 as SVGEGT. The CDR3 DNA follows: TGTGCCAGCAGGGACTGGGATACGCAGTATTTT. As protein: CASRDWDTQYF.

There are a few counts of this clonotype. This chain joins TRBV6-6 and TRBJ2-2; 8 bases match TRBD1. The CDR3 has 15 amino acids. CDR1 is MNHNY, CDR2 SVGAGI, per germline (reference sequence). V lost 10 bases to trimming and J lost 6 bases; unmatched junction nucleotides: 13. Here the CDR3 DNA reads TGTGCCACGGGGGAACAGGGGGTCAGTCCCGGGGAGCTGTTTTTT. Protein product: CATGEQGVSPGELFF.

This clonotype has a handful of counts. This sequence joins TRBV7-2 and TRBJ2-1; D might be TRBD1 (5 bases). Deletions cut 0 bases from V and 6 bases from J, with 12 bases between. Germline CDR1 reads SGHTA; CDR2 reads FQGNSA. There are 15 residues in the CDR3. For the CDR3, the DNA is TGTGCCAGCAGCTTAGCAGGGCAGGGTAGCAATGAGCAGTTCTTC. Residues: CASSLAGQGSNEQFF.

V gene TRBV24-1 combines with J gene TRBJ2-3; the D gene is possibly TRBD2 (5 bases). CDR1 and CDR2 (germline): KGHDR, SFDVKD. V gave up 5 bases and J gave up 4 bases, with 12 bases separating them. This CDR3 comprises 14 residues. CDR3 amino acids: CATSVTGIADTQYF. Here the CDR3 DNA reads TGTGCCACCAGTGTAACCGGGATCGCAGATACGCAGTATTTT.

Remarks on this clonotype: A read error may produce the germline difference seen at one junction end. V is TRBV7-7 and J is TRBJ2-5; perhaps TRBD2 as D (6 bases). The CDR3 spans 13 residues. Germline CDR1 and CDR2: SSHAT and FNYEAQ (reference sequence). CDR3 bases: TGTGCTAGCAGCTTAAACGGGGGACAGACCCAGTACTTC. It translates to CASSLNGGQTQYF.

The sample holds a few counts of this clonotype. This chain links TRBV7-2 with TRBJ1-3; perhaps TRBD1 as D (6 bases). Trimming left V 0 bases short and J 2 bases short, with 14 bases between. The CDR3 has 17 amino acids. Germline lookup yields CDR1 SGHTA and CDR2 FQGNSA. CDR3 in amino acids: CASSLASGQLTGNTIYF. CDR3 coding DNA: TGTGCCAGCAGCTTAGCCTCTGGACAGCTCACTGGAAACACCATATATTTT.

This clonotype came up a few times. The V gene is TRBV18, the J gene TRBJ2-7; D may be TRBD2 (5 bases). From germline, CDR1 is KGHSH and CDR2 LQKENI. This CDR3 region has 13 residues. The V end lost 3 bases, the J end lost 6 bases, and 12 bases lay between the germline ends. The CDR3 loop is CASSPGESREQYF. Written as DNA, the CDR3 is TGTGCCAGCTCACCTGGGGAGTCCCGCGAGCAGTACTTC. The full variable domain, rest sourced from reference TRBV18 and TRBJ2-7, is NAGVMQNPRHLVRRRGQEARLRCSPMKGHSHVYWYRQLPEEGLKFMVYLQKENIIDESGMPKERFSAEFPKEGPSILRIQQVVRGDSAAYFCASSPGESREQYFGPGTRLTVT.

CDR3 region: CASSLGPVEQYF. CDR3 in DNA: TGTGCCAGCAGCTTGGGGCCGGTGGAGCAGTACTTC. The chain employs TRBV5-5 and TRBJ2-7; D is ambiguous. This CDR3 spans 12 amino acids. Germline V gives CDR1 SGHKS, CDR2 YYEKEE (reference sequence). The V end was cut by 0 bases, the J end by 7 bases, with 8 bases between.

This clonotype was counted ten times or more. V gene TRBV11-2 combines with J gene TRBJ2-1, with 10 bases aligning to TRBD2. Germline V lookup: CDR1 SGHAT, CDR2 FQNNGV. The junction had 10 bases not matched to a gene; V was cut back by 2 bases and J by 9 bases. The CDR3 runs to 16 residues. The CDR3 region has the DNA TGTGCCAGCAGCTTAATAAGCGGGAGGGCCACTTCTGAGCAGTTCTTC. Its protein product is CASSLISGRATSEQFF.

This chain connects TRBV6-2 or TRBV6-3 to TRBJ1-1; D is uncertain. The V end was cut by 7 bases, the J end by 1 base, with 10 bases between. This CDR3 is built from 13 residues. CDR1 and CDR2 (germline): MNHEY, SVGEGT. Written as DNA, the CDR3 is TGTGCCAGCACGGCTGTTGAGAACACTGAAGCTTTCTTT. Translated, it gives CASTAVENTEAFF.

This clonotype was observed a handful of times. This chain connects TRBV6-1 to TRBJ1-6; 7 bases fit TRBD1. Per the germline V gene, CDR1 is MNHNS and CDR2 is SASEGT. Trimming took 8 bases from V and 2 from J; bases not matched to a gene: 9. The CDR3 runs 16 residues. Here the CDR3 DNA reads TGTGCCAGCGGCCCGGGACAGCCTCCCTATAATTCACCCCTCCACTTT. This gives the protein CASGPGQPPYNSPLHF.

This chain links TRBV5-6 with TRBJ1-5; D remains unclear. The CDR3 spans 15 residues. In germline, CDR1 is SGHDT, CDR2 YYEEEE. The V end was cut by 2 bases, the J end by 0 bases, with 9 bases between. CDR3: CASSFGRFSNQPQHF. Written as DNA, the CDR3 is TGTGCCAGCAGCTTTGGGCGGTTTAGCAATCAGCCCCAGCATTTT.

This clonotype occurred many times. The chain carries TRBV6-5 and TRBJ2-1, with D possibly TRBD1 on 6 matching bases. The V gene's germline CDR1 is MNHEY and CDR2 SVGAGI. This CDR3 spans 14 amino acids. The germline V and J ends were trimmed by 1 base and 9 bases, with 13 bases remaining between them. CDR3 nucleotide sequence: TGTGCCAGCAGTTACTTAACAGGGAAAGGTGAGCAGTTCTTC. Its protein is CASSYLTGKGEQFF.

V gene TRBV11-1 combines with J gene TRBJ1-3; possibly TRBD1 for D (5 bases). Trimming left V 5 bases short and J 0 bases short, with 17 bases between. Germline CDR1 is SGHAT and CDR2 is FQDESV (reference sequence). CDR3 length: 17 residues. CDR3 sequence (DNA): TGTGCCAGCAGCGGACGTCCAGGGCAACGCTCTGGAAACACCATATATTTT. It yields the protein CASSGRPGQRSGNTIYF.

There are a few counts of this clonotype. CDR3 sequence (DNA): TGTGCCAGCAGTAAACCCCCAGATGGGCCGAACACTGAAGCTTTCTTT. This gives the protein CASSKPPDGPNTEAFF. V and J are TRBV6-2 or TRBV6-3 and TRBJ1-1, with D unresolved. The V gene's germline CDR1 is MNHEY and CDR2 SVGEGT. The V end lost 5 bases, the J end lost 1 base, and 17 bases lay between the germline ends. The CDR3 has 16 residues.

This clonotype was counted between two and nine times. The DNA for the CDR3 is TGTGCCAGCTCAAGGGGTCATCGCGATAACAATGAGCAGTTCTTC. The encoded protein is CASSRGHRDNNEQFF. This chain connects TRBV18 to TRBJ2-1, with D perhaps matching TRBD1 (5 bases). V lost 5 bases and J lost 5, with 16 bases in between. CDR3 length: 15 amino acids. Germline values: CDR1 KGHSH, CDR2 LQKENI. The whole variable domain, filled in from reference TRBV18 and TRBJ2-1, reads NAGVMQNPRHLVRRRGQEARLRCSPMKGHSHVYWYRQLPEEGLKFMVYLQKENIIDESGMPKERFSAEFPKEGPSILRIQQVVRGDSAAYFCASSRGHRDNNEQFFGPGTRLTVL.

The sample holds many counts of this clonotype. This chain links TRBV3-1 with TRBJ2-1; D remains ambiguous. The CDR3 loop spans 13 amino acids. V was pared by 2 bases and J by 2 bases, with 4 bases between. Germline-derived CDR1 and CDR2 are LGHDT and YNNKEL (reference sequence). CDR3 DNA sequence: TGTGCCAGCAGCCAATGGCCCTACAATGAGCAGTTCTTC. Encoded protein: CASSQWPYNEQFF.

The rearrangement joins TRBV27 to TRBJ2-3, with 8 bases identical to TRBD1. The germline V gene has CDR1 MNHEY and CDR2 SMNVEV (reference sequence). V was pared by 5 bases and J by 3 bases, with 7 bases of the junction left unmatched. The CDR3 sequence is 15 residues long. CDR3 residues: CASSPQGARTDTQYF. The CDR3 bases are TGTGCCAGCAGTCCTCAGGGGGCGCGGACAGATACGCAGTATTTT.

The rearrangement links TRBV20-1 to TRBJ1-5, with D hard to call. This CDR3 comprises 18 residues. Germline V lookup: CDR1 DFQATT, CDR2 SNEGSKA (reference sequence). With 0 bases removed from V and 2 bases from J, the gap between germline ends came to 20 bases. Here the CDR3 DNA reads TGCAGTGCTAGAGATCTGGTCACGGCGAGTAGGGGCAATCAGCCCCAGCATTTT. Its protein product is CSARDLVTASRGNQPQHF.